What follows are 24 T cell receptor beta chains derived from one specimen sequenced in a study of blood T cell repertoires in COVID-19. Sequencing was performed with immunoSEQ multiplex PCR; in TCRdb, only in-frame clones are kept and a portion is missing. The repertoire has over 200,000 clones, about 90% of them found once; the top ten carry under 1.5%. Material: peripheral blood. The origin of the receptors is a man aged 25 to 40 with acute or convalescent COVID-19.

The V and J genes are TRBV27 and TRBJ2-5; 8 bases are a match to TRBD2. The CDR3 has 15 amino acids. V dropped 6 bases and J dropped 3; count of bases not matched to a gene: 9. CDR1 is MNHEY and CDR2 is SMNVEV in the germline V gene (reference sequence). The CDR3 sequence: CASRRGGGSKETQYF. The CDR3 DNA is TGTGCCAGCAGAAGGGGCGGGGGGTCAAAAGAGACCCAGTACTTC.

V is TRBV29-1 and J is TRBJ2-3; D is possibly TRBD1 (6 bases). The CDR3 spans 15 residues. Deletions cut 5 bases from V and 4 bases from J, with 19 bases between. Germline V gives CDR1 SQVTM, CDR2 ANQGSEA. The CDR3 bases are TGCAGCGTTCGAACACCGGGACAATTTTCAGATACGCAGTATTTT. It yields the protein CSVRTPGQFSDTQYF.

CDR3 amino acids: CAIRDHSGGKNEQFF. CDR3 DNA: TGTGCCATCAGGGACCATAGCGGGGGGAAGAATGAGCAGTTCTTC. This sequence joins TRBV10-3 and TRBJ2-1, with 10 bases identical to TRBD2. CDR3 length: 15 amino acids. V was pared by 6 bases and J by 7 bases, with 9 bases of the junction left unmatched. Per the germline V gene, CDR1 is ENHRY and CDR2 is SYGVKD.

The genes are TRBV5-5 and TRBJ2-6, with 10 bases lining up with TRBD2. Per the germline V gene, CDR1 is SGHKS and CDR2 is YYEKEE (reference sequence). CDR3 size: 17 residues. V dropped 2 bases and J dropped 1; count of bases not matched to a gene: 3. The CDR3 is CASSLPGLASGANVLTF. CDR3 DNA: TGTGCCAGCAGCTTACCGGGACTAGCGTCTGGGGCCAACGTCCTGACTTTC.

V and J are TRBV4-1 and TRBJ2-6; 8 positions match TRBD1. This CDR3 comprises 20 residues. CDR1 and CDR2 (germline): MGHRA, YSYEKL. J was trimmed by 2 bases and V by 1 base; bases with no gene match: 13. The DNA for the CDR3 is TGCGCCAGCAGCCAAGCCAATCAGTGGACAGGGAGGCCTGGGGCCAACGTCCTGACTTTC. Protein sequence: CASSQANQWTGRPGANVLTF.

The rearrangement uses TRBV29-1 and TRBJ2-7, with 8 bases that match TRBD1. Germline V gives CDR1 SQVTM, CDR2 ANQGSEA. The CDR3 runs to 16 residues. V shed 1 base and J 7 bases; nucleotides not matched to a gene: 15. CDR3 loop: CSVEGFPQGVAGEQYF. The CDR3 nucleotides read TGCAGCGTTGAAGGGTTTCCACAGGGGGTCGCGGGAGAGCAGTACTTC.

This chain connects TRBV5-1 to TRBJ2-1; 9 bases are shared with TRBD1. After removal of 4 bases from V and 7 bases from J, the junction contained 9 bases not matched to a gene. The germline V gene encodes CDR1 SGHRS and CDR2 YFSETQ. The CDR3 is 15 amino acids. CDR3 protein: CASSPQGAGGNEQFF. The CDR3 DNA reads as TGCGCCAGCAGCCCACAGGGGGCCGGGGGGAATGAGCAGTTCTTC.

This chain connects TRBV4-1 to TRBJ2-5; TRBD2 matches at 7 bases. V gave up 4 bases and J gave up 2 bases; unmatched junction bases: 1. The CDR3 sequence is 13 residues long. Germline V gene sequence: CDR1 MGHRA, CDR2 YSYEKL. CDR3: CASSRGGQETQYF. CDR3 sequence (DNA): TGCGCCAGCAGCCGGGGGGGACAAGAGACCCAGTACTTC.

CDR3 bases: TGTGCCACCTCATACGGGACAGGGACCTACGAGCAGTACTTC. This translates into CATSYGTGTYEQYF. The V call is TRBV14, the J call TRBJ2-7, with 9 bases aligning to TRBD1. The J segment lost 2 bases and the V segment lost 10 bases, leaving 9 bases of the junction unmatched. The CDR3 length is 14 residues. Germline V gene data show CDR1 as SGHDN and CDR2 as FVKESK. Combining the CDR3 with reference TRBV14 and TRBJ2-7 gives the whole variable domain EAGVTQFPSHSVIEKGQTVTLRCDPISGHDNLYWYRRVMGKEIKFLLHFVKESKQDESGMPNNRFLAERTGGTYSTLKVQPAELEDSGVYFCATSYGTGTYEQYFGPGTRLTVT.

The CDR3 is CASSYRQGVMNTEAFF. The CDR3 DNA reads TGCGCCAGCAGCTACCGACAGGGGGTAATGAACACTGAAGCTTTCTTT. The J gene is TRBJ1-1, the V gene TRBV5-1; 9 positions match TRBD1. The germline V gene has CDR1 SGHRS and CDR2 YFSETQ. The V and J ends lost 3 bases and 0 bases, in that order; junction bases with no gene match: 6. The CDR3 is made up of 16 amino acids.

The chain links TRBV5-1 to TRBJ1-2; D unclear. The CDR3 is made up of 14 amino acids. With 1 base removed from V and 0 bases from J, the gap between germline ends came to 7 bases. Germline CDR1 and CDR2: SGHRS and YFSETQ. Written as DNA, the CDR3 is TGCGCCAGCAGCTTGCAGGAGGCTAACTATGGCTACACCTTC. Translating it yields CASSLQEANYGYTF.

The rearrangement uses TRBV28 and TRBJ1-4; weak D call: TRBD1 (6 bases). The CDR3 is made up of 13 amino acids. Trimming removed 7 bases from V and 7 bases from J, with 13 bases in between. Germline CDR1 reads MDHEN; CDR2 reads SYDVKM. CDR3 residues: CASMGGGSEKLFF. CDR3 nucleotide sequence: TGTGCCAGCATGGGGGGCGGGAGTGAAAAACTGTTTTTT.

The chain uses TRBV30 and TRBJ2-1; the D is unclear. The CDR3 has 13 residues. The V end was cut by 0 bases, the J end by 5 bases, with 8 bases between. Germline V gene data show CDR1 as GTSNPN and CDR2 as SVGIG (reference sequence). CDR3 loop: CAWSVLHNNEQFF. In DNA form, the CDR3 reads TGTGCCTGGAGTGTACTGCATAACAATGAGCAGTTCTTC.

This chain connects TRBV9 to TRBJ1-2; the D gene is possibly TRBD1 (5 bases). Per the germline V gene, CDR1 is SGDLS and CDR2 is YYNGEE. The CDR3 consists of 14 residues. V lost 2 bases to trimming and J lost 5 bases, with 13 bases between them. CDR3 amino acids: CASSVIDSDYGYTF. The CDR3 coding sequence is TGTGCCAGCAGCGTGATAGACAGCGATTATGGCTACACCTTC.

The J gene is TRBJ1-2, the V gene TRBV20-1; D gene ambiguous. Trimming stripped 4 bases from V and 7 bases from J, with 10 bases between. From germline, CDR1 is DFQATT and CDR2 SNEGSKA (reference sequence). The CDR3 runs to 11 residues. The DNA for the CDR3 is TGCAGTGCTACCGGGAAGCGTGGCTACACCTTC. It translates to CSATGKRGYTF.

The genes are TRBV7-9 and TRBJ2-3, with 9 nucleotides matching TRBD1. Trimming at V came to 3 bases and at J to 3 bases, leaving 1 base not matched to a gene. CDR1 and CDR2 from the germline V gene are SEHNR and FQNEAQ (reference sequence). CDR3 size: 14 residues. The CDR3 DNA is TGTGCCAGCAGCTTCGGACAGGGGACAGATACGCAGTATTTT. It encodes CASSFGQGTDTQYF.

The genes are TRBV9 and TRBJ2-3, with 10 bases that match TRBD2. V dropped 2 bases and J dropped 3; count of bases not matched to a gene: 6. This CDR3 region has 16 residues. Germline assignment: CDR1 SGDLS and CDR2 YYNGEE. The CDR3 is CASSVQASGGTDTQYF. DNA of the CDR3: TGTGCCAGCAGCGTCCAGGCTAGCGGGGGTACAGATACGCAGTATTTT.

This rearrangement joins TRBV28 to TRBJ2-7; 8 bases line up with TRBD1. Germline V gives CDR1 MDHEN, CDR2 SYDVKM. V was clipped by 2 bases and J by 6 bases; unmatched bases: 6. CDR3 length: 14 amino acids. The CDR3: CASSLPATGGEQYF. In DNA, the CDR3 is TGTGCCAGCAGTTTACCAGCCACAGGGGGCGAGCAGTACTTC.

The CDR3 DNA sequence: TGCGCCAGCAGCTTGGACCAGGGCGGTGGAAACACCATATATTTT. Translating gives CASSLDQGGGNTIYF. This chain uses TRBV5-1 with TRBJ1-3; perhaps TRBD1 as D (5 bases). Trimming stripped 0 bases from V and 3 bases from J, with 10 bases between. The CDR3 contains 15 residues. Germline lookup yields CDR1 SGHRS and CDR2 YFSETQ. Full variable domain (outside the CDR3, taken from reference TRBV5-1 and TRBJ1-3): KAGVTQTPRYLIKTRGQQVTLSCSPISGHRSVSWYQQTPGQGLQFLFEYFSETQRNKGNFPGRFSGRQFSNSRSEMNVSTLELGDSALYLCASSLDQGGGNTIYFGEGSWLTVV.

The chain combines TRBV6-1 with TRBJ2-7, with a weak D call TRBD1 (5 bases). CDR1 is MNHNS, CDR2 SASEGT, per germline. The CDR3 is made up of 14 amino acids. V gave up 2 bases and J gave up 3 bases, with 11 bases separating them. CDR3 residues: CASSEIKGYYEQYF. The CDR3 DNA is TGTGCCAGCAGTGAAATAAAGGGGTACTACGAGCAGTACTTC.

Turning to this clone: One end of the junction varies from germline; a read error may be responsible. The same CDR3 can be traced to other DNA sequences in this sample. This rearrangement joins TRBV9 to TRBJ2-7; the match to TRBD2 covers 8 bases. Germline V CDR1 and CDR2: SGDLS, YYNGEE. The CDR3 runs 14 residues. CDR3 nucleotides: TGTGCTAGCAGCGTTGCGGGACTAGAAAACGAGCAGTACTTC. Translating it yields CASSVAGLENEQYF.

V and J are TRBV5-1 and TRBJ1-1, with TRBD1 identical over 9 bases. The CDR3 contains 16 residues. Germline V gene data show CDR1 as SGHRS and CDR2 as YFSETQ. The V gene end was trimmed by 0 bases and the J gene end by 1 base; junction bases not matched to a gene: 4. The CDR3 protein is CASSLDRGPTNTEAFF. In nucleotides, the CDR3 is TGCGCCAGCAGCTTGGACAGGGGGCCAACGAACACTGAAGCTTTCTTT.

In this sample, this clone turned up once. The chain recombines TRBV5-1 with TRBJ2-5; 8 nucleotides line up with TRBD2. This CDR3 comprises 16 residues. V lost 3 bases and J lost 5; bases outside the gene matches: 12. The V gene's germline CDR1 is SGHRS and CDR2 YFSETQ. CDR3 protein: CASSSSRAGGGETQYF. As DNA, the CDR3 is TGCGCCAGCAGCTCCTCTCGGGCAGGCGGGGGGGAGACCCAGTACTTC.

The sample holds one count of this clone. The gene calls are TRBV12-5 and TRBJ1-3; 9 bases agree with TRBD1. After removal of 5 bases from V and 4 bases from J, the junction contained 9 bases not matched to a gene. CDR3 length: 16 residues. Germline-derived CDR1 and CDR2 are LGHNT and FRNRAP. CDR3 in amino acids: CASGPTGGLSGNTIYF. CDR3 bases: TGTGCTAGTGGTCCGACAGGGGGATTATCGGGAAACACCATATATTTT.